These 13 T cell receptor beta chains came from one sample sequenced in a study of CD8 T cells in Susac syndrome. Reverse transcription used roughly 0.45 to 1 ug RNA and random hexamers. Each CDR3 protein is one row after TCRdb ran MiXCR on the immunoSEQ multiplex PCR reads. This table has under 250,000 distinct CDR3 sequences, roughly 95% appearing once. Material for sequencing was CD4+ T cells from PBMCs. These receptors were obtained from a human donor with multiple sclerosis.

Here the CDR3 reads CASRTGEGGGNSPLHF. CDR3 sequence (DNA): TGTGCCAGCAGGACAGGGGAAGGCGGTGGGAATTCACCCCTCCACTTT. The chain links TRBV12-3 or TRBV12-4 to TRBJ1-6; 8 bases are shared with TRBD1. The V segment lost 6 bases and the J segment 7 bases; nucleotides outside the gene matches: 11. The CDR3 runs 16 residues.

The V gene is TRBV20-1, the J gene TRBJ2-3, with D unclear. V lost 6 bases and J 4 bases, leaving 8 bases between the germline ends. Germline V CDR1 and CDR2: DFQATT, SNEGSKA (reference sequence). This CDR3 is 11 amino acids long. This CDR3 is CSALVADTQYF. For the CDR3, the DNA is TGCAGTGCCCTAGTAGCAGATACGCAGTATTTT.

J is TRBJ1-4 and V is TRBV2; 9 bases line up with TRBD1. V trimming: 4 bases; J trimming: 7 bases; junction bases outside the gene matches: 4. Germline CDR1 and CDR2: SNHLY and FYNNEI. This CDR3 has 14 residues. The CDR3 nucleotides are TGTGCCAGCAGTGTGGGACAGGGAGGTGAAAAACTGTTTTTT. It yields the protein CASSVGQGGEKLFF.

The genes are TRBV29-1 and TRBJ2-7, with TRBD1 matching 11 bases. The CDR3 length is 12 residues. V trimming: 6 bases; J trimming: 6 bases; junction bases outside the gene matches: 4. Germline CDR1 and CDR2: SQVTM and ANQGSEA. CDR3 sequence (DNA): TGCAGCGTGGCCGGGACAGGGGGCGAGCAGTACGTC. Translating gives CSVAGTGGEQYV.

The chain combines TRBV28 with TRBJ1-1, with a weak D call TRBD1 (6 bases). The V and J ends lost 5 bases and 0 bases respectively, with 13 bases between them. Germline lookup yields CDR1 MDHEN and CDR2 SYDVKM. The CDR3 is made up of 15 amino acids. The CDR3 reads CASSIIQGLNTEAFF. CDR3 DNA: TGTGCCAGCAGTATAATACAGGGACTGAACACTGAAGCTTTCTTT. Using reference TRBV28 and TRBJ1-1 for the parts outside the CDR3, the full variable domain is DVKVTQSSRYLVKRTGEKVFLECVQDMDHENMFWYRQDPGLGLRLIYFSYDVKMKEKGDIPEGYSVSREKKERFSLILESASTNQTSMYLCASSIIQGLNTEAFFGQGTRLTVV.

The rearrangement uses TRBV7-9 and TRBJ2-7, with D tentatively TRBD1 (6 bases). This CDR3 has 14 residues. Germline V gene lookup returns CDR1 SEHNR and CDR2 FQNEAQ (reference sequence). V was shortened by 5 bases and J by 3 bases, with 14 bases between the two germline ends. For the CDR3, the DNA is TGTGCCAGCAGCCAAGGTTTCAGGGGCTACGAGCAGTACTTC. Translation: CASSQGFRGYEQYF.

The chain uses TRBV19 and TRBJ1-6, with 8 bases fitting TRBD1. Trimming removed 4 bases from V and 13 bases from J; junction bases left unmatched: 12. The CDR3 spans 15 residues. Germline V gives CDR1 LNHDA, CDR2 SQIVND (reference sequence). The CDR3 loop reads CASSTRTGRPSPLHF. CDR3 sequence (DNA): TGTGCCAGTAGTACGCGGACAGGGCGGCCGTCTCCCCTCCACTTT. Based on the CDR3 plus reference TRBV19 and TRBJ1-6, the full variable domain is DGGITQSPKYLFRKEGQNVTLSCEQNLNHDAMYWYRQDPGQGLRLIYYSQIVNDFQKGDIAEGYSVSREKKESFPLTVTSAQKNPTAFYLCASSTRTGRPSPLHFGNGTRLTVT.

The CDR3 here is CASSGSAPYEQYF. The CDR3 nucleotides read TGTGCCAGCAGCGGCTCGGCCCCCTACGAGCAGTACTTC. The chain combines TRBV3-1 with TRBJ2-7; D uncertain. Germline CDR1 LGHDT, CDR2 YNNKEL (reference sequence). The V and J ends lost 5 bases and 2 bases respectively, with 10 bases between them. This CDR3 comprises 13 residues.

This clonotype was seen a few times. One end of the junction fails to match germline, which may point to a read error. The rearrangement links TRBV30 to TRBJ2-1, with D possibly matching TRBD2 (5 bases). The CDR3 extends over 11 amino acids. Germline V gives CDR1 GTSNPN, CDR2 SVGIG (reference sequence). The CDR3 here is CAWTAGLRPVF. CDR3 in DNA: TGTGCCTGGACTGCGGGCCTCCGACCGGTCTTC.

This chain uses TRBV30 with TRBJ1-1; 8 positions agree with TRBD1. V shed 4 bases and J 5 bases; nucleotides not matched to a gene: 9. The germline V gene has CDR1 GTSNPN and CDR2 SVGIG (reference sequence). This CDR3 comprises 14 residues. CDR3 in amino acids: CAWNRGTGGTEAFF. The DNA for the CDR3 is TGTGCCTGGAACCGTGGAACAGGGGGTACTGAAGCTTTCTTT. The entire variable domain, with the rest obtained from reference TRBV30 and TRBJ1-1, is as follows: SQTIHQWPATLVQPVGSPLSLECTVEGTSNPNLYWYRQAAGRGLQLLFYSVGIGQISSEVPQNLSASRPQDRQFILSSKKLLLSDSGFYLCAWNRGTGGTEAFFGQGTRLTVV.

The rearrangement joins TRBV6-1 to TRBJ2-7; D is perhaps TRBD2 (5 bases). This CDR3 is 12 amino acids long. V gave up 8 bases and J gave up 3 bases, with 11 bases separating them. Per the germline V gene, CDR1 is MNHNS and CDR2 is SASEGT. The CDR3 region has the DNA TGTGCCAGCTCTCGGGATTACTACGAGCAGTACTTC. This sequence encodes CASSRDYYEQYF.

V and J are TRBV28 and TRBJ2-5, with TRBD2 as a possible D gene (6 bases). Per the germline V gene, CDR1 is MDHEN and CDR2 is SYDVKM. The germline V and J ends were trimmed by 7 bases and 1 base, with 16 bases remaining between them. This CDR3 comprises 15 residues. In DNA form, the CDR3 reads TGTGCCAGCACAAATTTAGGGACTCGCCAAGAGACCCAGTACTTC. Translation gives CASTNLGTRQETQYF.

This chain links TRBV6-9 with TRBJ1-1; D gene uncertain. The CDR3 extends over 11 amino acids. V was shortened by 7 bases and J by 8 bases, with 11 bases between the two germline ends. CDR1 is MNHGY, CDR2 SVAAGI, per germline. The CDR3 nucleotides are TGTGCCAGCACCTTACAGATCGAAGCTTTCTTT. Translation gives CASTLQIEAFF.